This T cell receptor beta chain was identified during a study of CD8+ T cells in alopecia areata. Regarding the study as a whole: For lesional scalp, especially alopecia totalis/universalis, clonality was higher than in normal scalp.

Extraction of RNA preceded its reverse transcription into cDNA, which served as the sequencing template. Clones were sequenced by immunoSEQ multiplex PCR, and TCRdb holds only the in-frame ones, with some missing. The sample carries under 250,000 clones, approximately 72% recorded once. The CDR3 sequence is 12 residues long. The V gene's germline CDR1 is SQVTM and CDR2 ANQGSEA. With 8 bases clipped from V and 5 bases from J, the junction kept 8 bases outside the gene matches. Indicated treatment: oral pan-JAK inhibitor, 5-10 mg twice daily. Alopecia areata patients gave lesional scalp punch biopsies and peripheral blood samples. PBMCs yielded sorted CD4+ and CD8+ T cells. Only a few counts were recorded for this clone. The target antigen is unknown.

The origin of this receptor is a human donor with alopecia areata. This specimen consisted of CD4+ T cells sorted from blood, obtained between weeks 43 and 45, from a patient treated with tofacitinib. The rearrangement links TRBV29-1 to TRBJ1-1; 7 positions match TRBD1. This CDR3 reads CSFTGAVTEAFF. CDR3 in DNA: TGCAGCTTTACAGGGGCGGTGACTGAAGCTTTCTTT.